This TCR beta chain was identified in a study of cytotoxic CD8 clonotypes in ibrutinib-treated CLL. Overall study: The subjects consisted of about 10 relapsed/refractory and fewer than 16 treatment-naive individuals, with some 18 IGHV unmutated. Timing of response sample collection was a median about twelve months after treatment start, with a range of 6 to 36. Whole-study results and caveats: Baseline levels were approached again at progression, after clonality had risen at ibrutinib response.

This clone has a handful of counts. Its target is unknown. The CDR3 loop spans 17 amino acids. The V gene's germline CDR1 is LGHNA and CDR2 YNFKEQ. With 1 base clipped from V and 2 bases from J, the junction kept 7 bases outside the gene matches. Only in-frame clones appear in the TCRdb table, and some are missing; sequencing was by immunoSEQ multiplex PCR. The sample includes some 81,000 clones, around 79% seen only once; the top ten take about 4.4%. The sequence derives from a human donor with chronic lymphocytic leukemia. J is TRBJ2-3 and V is TRBV4-2, with TRBD2 matching over 9 bases. The source was PBMCs, collected after 12 months of ibrutinib treatment. CDR3 in amino acids: CASSQVRLAGNTDTQYF. The DNA of the CDR3 is TGTGCCAGCAGCCAAGTGCGCCTAGCGGGGAACACAGATACGCAGTATTTT.